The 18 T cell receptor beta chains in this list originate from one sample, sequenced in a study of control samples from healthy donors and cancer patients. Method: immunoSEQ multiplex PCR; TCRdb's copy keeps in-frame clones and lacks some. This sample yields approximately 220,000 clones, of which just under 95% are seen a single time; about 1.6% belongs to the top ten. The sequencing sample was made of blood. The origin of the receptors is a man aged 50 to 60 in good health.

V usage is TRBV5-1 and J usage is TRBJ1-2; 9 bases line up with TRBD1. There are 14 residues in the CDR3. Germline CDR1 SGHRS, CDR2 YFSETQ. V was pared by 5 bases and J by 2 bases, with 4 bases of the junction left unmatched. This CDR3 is CASRGGTGNYGYTF. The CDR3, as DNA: TGCGCCAGCAGGGGCGGGACAGGGAACTATGGCTACACCTTC.

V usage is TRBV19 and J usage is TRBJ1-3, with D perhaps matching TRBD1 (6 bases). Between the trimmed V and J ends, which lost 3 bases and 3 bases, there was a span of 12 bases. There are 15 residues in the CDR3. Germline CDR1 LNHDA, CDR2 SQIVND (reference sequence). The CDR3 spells CASSMGRGGGNTIYF. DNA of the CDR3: TGTGCCAGTAGTATGGGCAGGGGCGGTGGAAACACCATATATTTT.

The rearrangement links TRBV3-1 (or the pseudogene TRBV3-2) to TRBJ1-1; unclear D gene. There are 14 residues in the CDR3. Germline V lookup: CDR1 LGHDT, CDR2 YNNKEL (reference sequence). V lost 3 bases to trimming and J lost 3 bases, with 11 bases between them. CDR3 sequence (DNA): TGTGCCAGCAGCCAGGCTGCACTTTACACTGAAGCTTTCTTT. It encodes CASSQAALYTEAFF.

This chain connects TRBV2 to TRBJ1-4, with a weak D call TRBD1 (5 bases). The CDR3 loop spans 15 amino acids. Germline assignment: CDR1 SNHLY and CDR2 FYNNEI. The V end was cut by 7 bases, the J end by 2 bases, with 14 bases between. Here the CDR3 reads CASTPRGLTNEKLFF. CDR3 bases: TGTGCCAGCACCCCGCGGGGGTTGACTAATGAAAAACTGTTTTTT.

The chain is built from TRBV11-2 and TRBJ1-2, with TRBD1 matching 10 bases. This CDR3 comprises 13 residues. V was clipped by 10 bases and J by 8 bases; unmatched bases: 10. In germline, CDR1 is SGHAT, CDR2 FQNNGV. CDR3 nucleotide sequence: TGTGCCACCGGCTCAGGGACAGGGGTCGGCTACACCTTC. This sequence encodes CATGSGTGVGYTF.

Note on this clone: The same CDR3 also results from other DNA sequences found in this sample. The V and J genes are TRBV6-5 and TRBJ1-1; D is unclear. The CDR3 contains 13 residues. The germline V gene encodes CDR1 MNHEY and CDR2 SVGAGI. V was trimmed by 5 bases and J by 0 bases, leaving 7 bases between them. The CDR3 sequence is CASSRTLNTEAFF. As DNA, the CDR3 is TGTGCCAGCAGTAGGACGTTGAACACTGAAGCTTTCTTT.

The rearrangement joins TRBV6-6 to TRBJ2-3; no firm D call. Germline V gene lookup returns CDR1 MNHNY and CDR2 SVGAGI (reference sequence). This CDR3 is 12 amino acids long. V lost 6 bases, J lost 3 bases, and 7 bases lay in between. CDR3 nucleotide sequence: TGTGCCAGCAGCCGACGGACAGATACGCAGTATTTT. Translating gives CASSRRTDTQYF.

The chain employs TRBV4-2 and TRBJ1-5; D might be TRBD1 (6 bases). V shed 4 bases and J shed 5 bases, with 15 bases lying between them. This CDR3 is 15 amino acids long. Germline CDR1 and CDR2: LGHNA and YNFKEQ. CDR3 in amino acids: CASSPLLRGHQPQHF. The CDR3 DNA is TGTGCCAGCAGCCCTTTGCTCAGGGGTCATCAGCCCCAGCATTTT.

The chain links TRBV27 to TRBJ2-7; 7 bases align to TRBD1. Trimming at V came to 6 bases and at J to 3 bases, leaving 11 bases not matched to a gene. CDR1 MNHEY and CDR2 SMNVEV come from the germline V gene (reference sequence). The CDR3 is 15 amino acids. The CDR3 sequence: CASSLTGKGFYEQYF. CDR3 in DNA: TGTGCCAGCAGCCTGACAGGGAAGGGTTTCTACGAGCAGTACTTC.

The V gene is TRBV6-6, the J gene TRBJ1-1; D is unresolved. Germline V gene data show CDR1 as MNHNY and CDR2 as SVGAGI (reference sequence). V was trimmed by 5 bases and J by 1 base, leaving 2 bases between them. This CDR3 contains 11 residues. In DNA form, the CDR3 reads TGTGCCAGCAGTAGGAACACTGAAGCTTTCTTT. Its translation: CASSRNTEAFF.

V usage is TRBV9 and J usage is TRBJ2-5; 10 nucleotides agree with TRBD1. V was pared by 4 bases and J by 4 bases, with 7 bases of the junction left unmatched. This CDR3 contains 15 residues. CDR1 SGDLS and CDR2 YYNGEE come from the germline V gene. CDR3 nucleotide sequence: TGTGCCAGCAGCTCCCAATGGACAGGGGGAGAGACCCAGTACTTC. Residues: CASSSQWTGGETQYF.

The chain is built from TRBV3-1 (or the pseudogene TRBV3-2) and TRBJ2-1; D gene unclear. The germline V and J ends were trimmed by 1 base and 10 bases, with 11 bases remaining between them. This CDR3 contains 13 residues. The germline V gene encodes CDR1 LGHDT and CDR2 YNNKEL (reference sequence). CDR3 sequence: CASSQVNGREQFF. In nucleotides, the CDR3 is TGTGCCAGCAGCCAAGTCAACGGTCGGGAGCAGTTCTTC.

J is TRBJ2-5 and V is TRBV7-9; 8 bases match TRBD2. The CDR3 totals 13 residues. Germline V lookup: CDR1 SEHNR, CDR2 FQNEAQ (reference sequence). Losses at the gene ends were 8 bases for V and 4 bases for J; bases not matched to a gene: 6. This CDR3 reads CASGLGLAETQYF. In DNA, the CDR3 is TGTGCCAGCGGACTCGGACTAGCAGAGACCCAGTACTTC.

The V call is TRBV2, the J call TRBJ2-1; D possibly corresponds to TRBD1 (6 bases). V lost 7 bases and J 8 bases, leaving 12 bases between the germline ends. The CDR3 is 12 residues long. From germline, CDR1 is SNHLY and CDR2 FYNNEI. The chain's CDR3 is CASKQGVHEQFF. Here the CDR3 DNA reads TGTGCCAGCAAACAGGGAGTCCATGAGCAGTTCTTC.

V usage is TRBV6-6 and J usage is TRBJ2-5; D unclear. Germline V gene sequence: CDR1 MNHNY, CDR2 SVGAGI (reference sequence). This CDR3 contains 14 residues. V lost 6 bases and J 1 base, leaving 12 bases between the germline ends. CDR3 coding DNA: TGTGCCAGCAGAATCAGGTCCAGCCAAGAGACCCAGTACTTC. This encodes CASRIRSSQETQYF.

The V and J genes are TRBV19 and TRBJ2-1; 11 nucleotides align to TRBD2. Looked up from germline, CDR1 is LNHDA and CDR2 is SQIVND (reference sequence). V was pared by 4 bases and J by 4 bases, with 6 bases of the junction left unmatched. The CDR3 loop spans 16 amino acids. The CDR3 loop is CASSTTSGGRYNEQFF. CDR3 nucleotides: TGTGCCAGTAGTACCACTAGCGGGGGTAGATACAATGAGCAGTTCTTC.

CDR3 sequence reads: CASSNADSTDTQYF. Here the CDR3 DNA reads TGTGCCAGCAGCAATGCTGACAGCACAGATACGCAGTATTTT. The rearrangement links TRBV21-1 to TRBJ2-3. TRBV21-1 is given as a pseudogene. The length of the CDR3 is 14 residues.

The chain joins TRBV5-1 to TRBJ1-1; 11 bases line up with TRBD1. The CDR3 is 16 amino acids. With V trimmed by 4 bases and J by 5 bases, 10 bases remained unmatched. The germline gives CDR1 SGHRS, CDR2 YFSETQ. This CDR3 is CASSRGQGEVSTEAFF. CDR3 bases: TGCGCCAGCAGCAGGGGACAGGGGGAAGTAAGTACTGAAGCTTTCTTT.